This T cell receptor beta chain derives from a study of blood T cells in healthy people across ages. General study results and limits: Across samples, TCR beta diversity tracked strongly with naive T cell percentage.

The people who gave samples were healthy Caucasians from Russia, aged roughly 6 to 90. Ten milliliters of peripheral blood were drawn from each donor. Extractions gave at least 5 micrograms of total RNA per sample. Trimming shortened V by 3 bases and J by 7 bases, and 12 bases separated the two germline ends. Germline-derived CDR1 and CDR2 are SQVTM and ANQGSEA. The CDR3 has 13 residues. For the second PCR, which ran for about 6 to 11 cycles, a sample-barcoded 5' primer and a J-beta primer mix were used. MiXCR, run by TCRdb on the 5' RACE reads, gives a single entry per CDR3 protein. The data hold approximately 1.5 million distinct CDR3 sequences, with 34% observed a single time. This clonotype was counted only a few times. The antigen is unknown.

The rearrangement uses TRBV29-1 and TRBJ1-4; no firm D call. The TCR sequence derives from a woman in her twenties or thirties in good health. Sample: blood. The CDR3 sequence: CSVEDGWSEKLFF. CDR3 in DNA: TGCAGCGTTGAGGACGGTTGGAGTGAAAAACTGTTTTTT.